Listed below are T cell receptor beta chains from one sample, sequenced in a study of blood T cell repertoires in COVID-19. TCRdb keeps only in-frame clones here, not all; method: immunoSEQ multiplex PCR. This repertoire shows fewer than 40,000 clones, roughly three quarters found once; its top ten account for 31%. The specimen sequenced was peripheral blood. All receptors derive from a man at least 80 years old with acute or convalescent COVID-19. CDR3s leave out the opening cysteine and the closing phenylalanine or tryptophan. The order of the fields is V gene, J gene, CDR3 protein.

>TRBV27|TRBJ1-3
ASSLDRASGNTIY
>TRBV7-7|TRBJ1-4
ASSLAPQITNEKLF
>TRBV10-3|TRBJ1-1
AISGPGQGSTEAF
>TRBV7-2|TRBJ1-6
ASSLDSGANSPLH
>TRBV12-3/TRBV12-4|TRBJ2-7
ASTKTSGYEQY
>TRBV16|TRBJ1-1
ASSQLDSRAF
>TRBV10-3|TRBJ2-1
AISDRGNNEQF
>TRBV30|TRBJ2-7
AWSPGVSSYEQY
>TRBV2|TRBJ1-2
ASSGQNYGYT
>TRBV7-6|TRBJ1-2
ASSPGQGDFGYGYT
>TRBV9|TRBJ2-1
ASSVARDFKSSYNEQF
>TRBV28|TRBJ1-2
ASSETGNYGYT
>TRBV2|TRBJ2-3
ASRLRDTSTDTQY
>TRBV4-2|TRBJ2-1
ASSQAPIVGGFSYNEQF
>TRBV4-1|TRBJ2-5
ASSQKSGSPETQY
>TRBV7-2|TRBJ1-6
ASSPRFSPLH
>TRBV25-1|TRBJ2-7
ASSEWTGGFYEQY
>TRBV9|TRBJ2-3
ASSPHSNTQY
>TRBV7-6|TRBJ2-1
ASSLERGSGRNEQF
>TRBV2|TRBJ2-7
ASRLSYEQY
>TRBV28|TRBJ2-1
ASTIRDRSF
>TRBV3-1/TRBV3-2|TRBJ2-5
ASSLRWTSGTIETQY
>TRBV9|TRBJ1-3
ASSAGEGNTIY
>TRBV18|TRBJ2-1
ASSSQTGNNEQF
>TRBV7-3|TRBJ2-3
ASSLTSSGGGDTQY
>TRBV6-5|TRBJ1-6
ASSFDRPYNSPLH
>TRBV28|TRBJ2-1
ASQGGGHAYNEQF
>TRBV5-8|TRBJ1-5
ASSLAAET
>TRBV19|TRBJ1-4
ASSPGRGSTNEKLF
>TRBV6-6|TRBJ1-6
ASSSNRGSYNSPLH
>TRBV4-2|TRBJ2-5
ASSQDLRGETQY
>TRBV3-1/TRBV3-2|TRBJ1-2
ASSQVNRGRVGGYT
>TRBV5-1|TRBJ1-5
ASSTDRDQPQH
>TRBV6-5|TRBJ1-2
ASCPLGRGGYT
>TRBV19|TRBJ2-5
ASSIGWQETQY
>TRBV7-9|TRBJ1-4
ASSREFRTNEKLF
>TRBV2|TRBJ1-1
ASSGQGGGTEAF
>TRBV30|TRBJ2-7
AWSRGGRAHEQY
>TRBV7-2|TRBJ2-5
ASSRPGREAQETQY
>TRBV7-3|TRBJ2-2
ASSLIAGGETGELF
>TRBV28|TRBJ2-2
ASLSRNTGELF